The TCR beta chain described here comes from a study of blood T cells in healthy people across ages. For the study at large: Template-switching capture recovered about one barcoded beta molecule per two T cells.

Approximately 10 milliliters was the volume of peripheral blood drawn from each donor. CDR3 size: 16 residues. From germline, CDR1 is MNHEY and CDR2 SMNVEV (reference sequence). V was trimmed by 4 bases and J by 3 bases, leaving 16 bases between them. Findings and caveats of the study: Investigators treated diversity estimates from one million T cells as underestimates. Both naive CD4+ cell counts and diversity were greater in long-lived donors than in aged donors.

A word on this clonotype: Its cognate antigen is unknown.

A sample-barcoded 5' primer and a J-beta primer mix were used in a second PCR of about 7 to 12 cycles. MiXCR was run by TCRdb on the 5' RACE reads, yielding one entry per CDR3 protein. The table lists over 1,200,000 distinct CDR3 sequences, 59% of them singletons, with 6.5% to 8% in the top ten. The chain links TRBV27 to TRBJ2-1; maybe TRBD1 (6 bases). The clonotype was recovered from a man younger than 35 in good health. The material sequenced was blood. The CDR3: CASSSRRTAHYNEQFF. CDR3 sequence (DNA): TGTGCCAGCAGTTCTAGAAGGACAGCCCACTACAATGAGCAGTTCTTC.